Following are 7 T cell receptor beta chains from one sample sequenced in a study of cytomegalovirus exposure and HLA in healthy donors (dated by TCRdb to between 2016 and 2019). The protocol used for the library was the immunoSEQ multiplex PCR assay. The multiplex PCR relied on a mix of 60 forward primers for TCR Vbeta segments and 13 reverse primers for TCR Jbeta segments. TCRdb took this table from immuneACCESS and kept in-frame rearrangements with V and J called. Such tables lack part of the clones; where checked against another copy, unresolved V genes explain under half of the gap, and the rest is unexplained. Here the sample has about 190,000 clones; more than 70% occur a single time. Of the sample, over 1.5% is held by the ten largest clones. Material for sequencing was PBMCs. These receptors were taken from a man in his forties or fifties in good health and CMV-seropositive.

There are a few counts of this clone. This sequence joins TRBV4-2 and TRBJ2-5; D is ambiguous. Germline assignment: CDR1 LGHNA and CDR2 YNFKEQ. V was clipped by 0 bases and J by 6 bases, with 5 bases between them. CDR3 length: 12 residues. The CDR3 spells CASSQDWQTQYF. CDR3 DNA sequence: TGTGCCAGCAGCCAAGATTGGCAGACCCAGTACTTC.

The gene calls are TRBV5-4 and TRBJ2-2; maybe TRBD2 (5 bases). CDR3 size: 15 residues. Germline assignment: CDR1 SGHNT and CDR2 YYREEE (reference sequence). With 0 bases removed from V and 5 bases from J, the gap between germline ends came to 11 bases. CDR3: CASSLVGVRTGELFF. The CDR3 bases are TGTGCCAGCAGCTTGGTCGGGGTCCGGACCGGGGAGCTGTTTTTT.

This chain joins TRBV29-1 and TRBJ2-3, with a possible D match to TRBD1 (8 bases). Per germline, CDR1 SQVTM and CDR2 ANQGSEA. This CDR3 region has 14 residues. V lost 7 bases and J 4 bases, leaving 18 bases between the germline ends. Here the CDR3 DNA reads TGCAGCGGCACAGGGGGAGGGAGCGCAGATACGCAGTATTTT. Its translation: CSGTGGGSADTQYF.

The chain employs TRBV7-9 and TRBJ2-7, with D unclear. The CDR3 is 12 residues long. V was pared by 1 base and J by 8 bases, with 9 bases between. CDR1 SEHNR and CDR2 FQNEAQ come from the germline V gene (reference sequence). In DNA, the CDR3 is TGTGCCAGCAGCTTAGTCGCTAATCAGCAGTACTTC. It is translated as CASSLVANQQYF.

V usage is TRBV6-5 and J usage is TRBJ1-1; perhaps TRBD1 as D (6 bases). The CDR3 runs 12 residues. The ends were cut back, 4 bases at V and 6 bases at J, with 9 bases in the middle. Germline V gives CDR1 MNHEY, CDR2 SVGAGI. The CDR3 DNA follows: TGTGCCAGCAGTTCCACAGGGCCTGAAGCTTTCTTT. Translated: CASSSTGPEAFF.

This chain uses TRBV6-5 with TRBJ2-7; TRBD2 agrees at 10 bases. Germline trimming cut 6 bases from V and 2 bases from J; bases unmatched to any gene: 7. CDR1 is MNHEY, CDR2 SVGAGI, per germline. This CDR3 spans 15 amino acids. The CDR3 DNA is TGTGCCAGCAGGGCCGGGACTAGCGATCCCTACGAGCAGTACTTC. It yields the protein CASRAGTSDPYEQYF.

In this sample, this clone turned up once. The chain employs TRBV10-1 and TRBJ2-1, with D perhaps matching TRBD1 (5 bases). V lost 2 bases and J 12 bases, leaving 17 bases between the germline ends. The CDR3 loop spans 14 amino acids. The V gene's germline CDR1 is WNHNN and CDR2 SYGVQD (reference sequence). The CDR3 bases are TGCGCCAGCAGTGAGACAGGACCCAGGCCGGGGCAGTTCTTC. Its translation: CASSETGPRPGQFF.